This is a list of T cell receptor beta chains from one sample in a study of breast tumors, draining lymph nodes, adjacent tissues. TCRdb reprocessed the multiplex PCR reads via MiXCR and lists one record per CDR3 protein. The table shows over 150,000 distinct CDR3 sequences, with 33% occurring only once. Sequencing was performed on axillary lymph node tissue. The receptors were gathered from a female donor with breast cancer. Some clones in this sample may be carry-over from other donors' samples. Each CDR3 is given with its conserved first and last residue. Fields, in order: V gene, CDR3 protein.

v_gene: TRBV11-3
CDR3aa: CASSPHQGVPYEQYF

v_gene: TRBV20-1
CDR3aa: CSATGTGRSYEQYF

v_gene: TRBV6-2/TRBV6-3
CDR3aa: CASTEGGSGYTF

v_gene: TRBV7-2
CDR3aa: CASSSRGQGVWYGYTF

v_gene: TRBV9
CDR3aa: CASSVWGGPDTQYF

v_gene: TRBV20-1
CDR3aa: CSARGVGQGHGTETQYF

v_gene: TRBV6-5
CDR3aa: CASSYSANYGYTF

v_gene: TRBV27
CDR3aa: CASSFRPQETQYF

v_gene: TRBV5-1
CDR3aa: CASSLVQAYMNTEAFF

v_gene: TRBV11-3
CDR3aa: CASSPAGTGNYGYTF

v_gene: TRBV11-3
CDR3aa: CASSETGGSPQHF

v_gene: TRBV7-2
CDR3aa: CASSPGGGNNGYTF

v_gene: TRBV3-1
CDR3aa: CASSLAGGRETQYF

v_gene: TRBV12-3/TRBV12-4
CDR3aa: CASNYAGLATIRNEQFF

v_gene: TRBV27
CDR3aa: CASRPRGRFEKLFF

v_gene: TRBV4-1
CDR3aa: CASSQGGLAGGYEQYF

v_gene: TRBV7-3
CDR3aa: CASSLRSGEAGDRDTQYF